This T cell receptor (beta chain) is drawn from a study of cytomegalovirus exposure and HLA in healthy donors. It was with 60 Vbeta and 13 Jbeta primers that the PCR ran. The table came from immunoSEQ multiplex PCR; TCRdb's copy has only in-frame clones and leaves some out. The sample gives some 85,000 clones, 60% to 80% of which show up once; 3.7% is in the top ten. V lost 0 bases and J lost 1, with 7 bases in between. The length of the CDR3 is 14 residues. Germline V lookup: CDR1 SGHDT, CDR2 YYEEEE. The receptor was isolated from a man aged 25-45 years in good health and CMV-seronegative. What was sequenced was PBMCs. The rearrangement uses TRBV5-6 and TRBJ2-5; D remains ambiguous. For the CDR3, the DNA is TGTGCCAGCAGCTTGGTGACAACCCAAGAGACCCAGTACTTC. Its translation: CASSLVTTQETQYF.